This T cell receptor beta chain was observed in a study of T cell repertoires in cytomegalovirus infection. Study-level results: Dominating the ex vivo response were HLA-C-restricted CMV-specific TCR beta clonotypes.

TCRdb analysed the reads with MiXCR anew, one entry per CDR3 protein. Of some 250,000 distinct CDR3 sequences in the sample, over 8% were seen once. This clonotype was seen repeatedly, ten times or more. Its antigen is not identified. Sequenced sample: PBMCs. The receptor was isolated from a human donor in good health (CMV status not recorded). Some clones in this sample may be carry-over from other donors' samples.

CDR3 protein: CSVETSYEQYF. Written as DNA, the CDR3 is TGCAGCGTTGAAACATCCTACGAGCAGTACTTC. The chain combines TRBV29-1 with TRBJ2-7; D not certain. The germline V gene has CDR1 SQVTM and CDR2 ANQGSEA. Deletions cut 2 bases from V and 1 base from J, with 3 bases between. The CDR3 contains 11 residues.